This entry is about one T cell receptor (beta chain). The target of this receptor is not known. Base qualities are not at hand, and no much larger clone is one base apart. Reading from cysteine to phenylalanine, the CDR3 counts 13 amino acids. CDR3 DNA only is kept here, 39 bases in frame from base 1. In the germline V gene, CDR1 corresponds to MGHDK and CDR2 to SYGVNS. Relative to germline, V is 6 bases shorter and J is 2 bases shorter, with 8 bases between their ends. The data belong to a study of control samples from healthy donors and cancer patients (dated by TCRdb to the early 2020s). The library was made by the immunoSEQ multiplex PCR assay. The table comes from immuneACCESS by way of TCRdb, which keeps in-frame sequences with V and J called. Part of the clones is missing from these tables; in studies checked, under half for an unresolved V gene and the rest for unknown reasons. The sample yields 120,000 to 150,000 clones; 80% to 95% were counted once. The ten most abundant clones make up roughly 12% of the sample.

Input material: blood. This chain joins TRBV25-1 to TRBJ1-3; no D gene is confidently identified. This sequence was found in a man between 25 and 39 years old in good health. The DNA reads TGTGCCAGCAGCGTCACAGCTGGAAACACCATATATTTT. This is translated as CASSVTAGNTIYF.